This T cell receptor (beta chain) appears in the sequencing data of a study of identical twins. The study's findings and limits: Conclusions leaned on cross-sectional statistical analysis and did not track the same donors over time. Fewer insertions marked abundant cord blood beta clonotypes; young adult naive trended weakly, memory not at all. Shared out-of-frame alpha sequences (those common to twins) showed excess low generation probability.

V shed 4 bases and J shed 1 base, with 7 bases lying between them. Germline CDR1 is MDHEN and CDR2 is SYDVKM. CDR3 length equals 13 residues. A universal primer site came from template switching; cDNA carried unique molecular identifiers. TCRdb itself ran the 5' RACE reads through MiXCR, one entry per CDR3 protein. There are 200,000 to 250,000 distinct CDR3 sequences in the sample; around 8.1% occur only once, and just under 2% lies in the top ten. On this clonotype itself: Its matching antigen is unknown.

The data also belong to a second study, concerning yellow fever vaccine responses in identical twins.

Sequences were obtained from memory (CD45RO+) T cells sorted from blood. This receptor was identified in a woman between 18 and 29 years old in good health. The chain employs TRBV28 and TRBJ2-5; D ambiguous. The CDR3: CASSSTTQETQYF. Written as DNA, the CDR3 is TGTGCCAGCAGTTCGACAACCCAAGAGACCCAGTACTTC.